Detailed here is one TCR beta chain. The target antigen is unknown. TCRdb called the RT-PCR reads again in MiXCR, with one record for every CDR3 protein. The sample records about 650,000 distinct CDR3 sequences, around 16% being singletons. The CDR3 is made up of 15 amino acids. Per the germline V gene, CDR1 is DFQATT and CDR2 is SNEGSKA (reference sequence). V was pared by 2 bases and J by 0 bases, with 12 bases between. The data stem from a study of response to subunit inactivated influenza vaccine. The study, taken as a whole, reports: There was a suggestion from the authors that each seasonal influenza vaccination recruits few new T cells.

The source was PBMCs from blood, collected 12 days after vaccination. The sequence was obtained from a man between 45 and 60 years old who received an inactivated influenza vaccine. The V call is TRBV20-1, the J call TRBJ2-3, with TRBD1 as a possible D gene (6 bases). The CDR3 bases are TGCAGTGCTAGATCCGTACAGGGTAGCACAGATACGCAGTATTTT. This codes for CSARSVQGSTDTQYF.